The source of this T cell receptor (beta chain) is a study of blood T cell repertoires in COVID-19. Germline assignment: CDR1 SGHRS and CDR2 YFSETQ. There are 14 residues in the CDR3. V was trimmed by 5 bases and J by 4 bases, leaving 13 bases between them. Authors' data handling: Amplification of reference gene primers was used by the study to estimate nucleated cell counts. Sequencing was performed with immunoSEQ multiplex PCR; in TCRdb, only in-frame clones are kept and a portion is missing. The V and J calls and clone size come from that table; D and trimming were worked out from the DNA. The table includes about 100,000 clones, 88% detected once. This clone was seen a few times.

The chain has TRBV5-1 and TRBJ1-3; D unclear. Material: peripheral blood. The receptor was derived from a human donor in a cohort sampled during active COVID-19. The CDR3 sequence is CASSYPGEGNTIYF. The DNA of the CDR3 is TGCGCCAGCAGTTACCCCGGGGAAGGAAACACCATATATTTT.